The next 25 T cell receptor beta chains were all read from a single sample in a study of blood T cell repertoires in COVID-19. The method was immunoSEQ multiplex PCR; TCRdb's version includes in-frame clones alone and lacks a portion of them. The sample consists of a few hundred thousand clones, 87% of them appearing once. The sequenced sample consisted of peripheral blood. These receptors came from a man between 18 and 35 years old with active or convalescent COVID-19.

The CDR3 bases are TGCGCCAGCAGCTTGCGGGACAGCCATGAAAAACTGTTTTTT. Residues: CASSLRDSHEKLFF. The chain employs TRBV5-1 and TRBJ1-4; 7 positions match TRBD1. V gave up 1 base and J gave up 6 bases; unmatched junction bases: 3. There are 14 residues in the CDR3. Germline assignment: CDR1 SGHRS and CDR2 YFSETQ.

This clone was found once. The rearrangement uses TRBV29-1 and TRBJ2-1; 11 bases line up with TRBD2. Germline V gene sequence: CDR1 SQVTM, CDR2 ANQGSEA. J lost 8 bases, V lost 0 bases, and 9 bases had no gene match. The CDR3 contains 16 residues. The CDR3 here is CSVEDRLLAGGHEQFF. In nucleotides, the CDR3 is TGCAGCGTTGAAGATAGGCTGCTAGCGGGAGGTCATGAGCAGTTCTTC.

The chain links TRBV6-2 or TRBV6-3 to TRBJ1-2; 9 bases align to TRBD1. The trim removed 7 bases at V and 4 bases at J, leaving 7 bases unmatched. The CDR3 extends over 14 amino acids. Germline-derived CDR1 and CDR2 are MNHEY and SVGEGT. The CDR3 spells CASTPTGGLYGYTF. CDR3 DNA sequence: TGTGCCAGCACCCCTACAGGGGGCCTCTATGGCTACACCTTC.

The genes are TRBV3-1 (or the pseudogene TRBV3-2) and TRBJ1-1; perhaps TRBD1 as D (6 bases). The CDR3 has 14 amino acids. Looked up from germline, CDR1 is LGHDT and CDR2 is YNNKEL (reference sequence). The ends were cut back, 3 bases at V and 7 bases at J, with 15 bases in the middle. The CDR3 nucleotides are TGTGCCAGCAGCCAGAGGACAGCGAGAGGTGAAGCTTTCTTT. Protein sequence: CASSQRTARGEAFF.

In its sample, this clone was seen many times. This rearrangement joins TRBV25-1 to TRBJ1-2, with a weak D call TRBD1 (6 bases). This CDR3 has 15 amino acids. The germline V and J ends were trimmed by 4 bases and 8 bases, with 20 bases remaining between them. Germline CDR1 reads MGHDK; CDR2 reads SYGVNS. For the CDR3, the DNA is TGTGCCAGCAGTGCTGAGGGGGGGAGACAGGTCGGCTACACCTTC. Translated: CASSAEGGRQVGYTF.

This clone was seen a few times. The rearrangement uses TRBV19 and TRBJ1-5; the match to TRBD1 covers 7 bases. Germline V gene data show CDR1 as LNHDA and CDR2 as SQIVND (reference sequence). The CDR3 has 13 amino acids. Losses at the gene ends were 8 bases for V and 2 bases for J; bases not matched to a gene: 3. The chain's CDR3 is CASEDRGNQPQHF. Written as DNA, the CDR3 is TGTGCCAGTGAAGACAGGGGCAATCAGCCCCAGCATTTT.

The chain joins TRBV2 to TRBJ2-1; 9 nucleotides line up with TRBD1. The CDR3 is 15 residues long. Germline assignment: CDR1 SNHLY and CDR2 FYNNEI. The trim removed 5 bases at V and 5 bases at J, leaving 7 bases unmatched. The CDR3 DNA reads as TGTGCCAGCAGTCTCGACAGGGGGTCTCACAATGAGCAGTTCTTC. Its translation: CASSLDRGSHNEQFF.

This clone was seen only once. The DNA for the CDR3 is TGCGCCAGCAGCTTACTAGCGGGAGGACACAATGAGCAGTTCTTC. Amino acids: CASSLLAGGHNEQFF. V and J are TRBV5-1 and TRBJ2-1, with 12 bases identical to TRBD2. There are 15 residues in the CDR3. Germline lookup yields CDR1 SGHRS and CDR2 YFSETQ. V gave up 2 bases and J gave up 5 bases; unmatched junction bases: 2.

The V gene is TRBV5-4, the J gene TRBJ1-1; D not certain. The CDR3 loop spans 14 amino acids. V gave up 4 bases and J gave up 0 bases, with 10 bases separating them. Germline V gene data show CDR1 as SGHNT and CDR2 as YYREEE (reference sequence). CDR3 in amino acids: CASSPQKMNTEAFF. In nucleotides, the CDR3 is TGTGCCAGCAGCCCTCAGAAGATGAACACTGAAGCTTTCTTT.

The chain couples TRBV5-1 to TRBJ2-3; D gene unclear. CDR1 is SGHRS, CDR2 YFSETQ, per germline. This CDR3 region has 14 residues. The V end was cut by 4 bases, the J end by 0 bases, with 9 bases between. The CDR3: CASSAGSSTDTQYF. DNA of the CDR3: TGCGCCAGCAGCGCAGGTTCTAGCACAGATACGCAGTATTTT.

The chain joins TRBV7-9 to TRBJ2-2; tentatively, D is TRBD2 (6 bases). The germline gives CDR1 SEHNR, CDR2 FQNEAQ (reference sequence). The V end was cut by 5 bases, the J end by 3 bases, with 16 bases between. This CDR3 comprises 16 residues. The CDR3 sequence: CASSKTRGGDTGELFF. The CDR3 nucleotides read TGTGCCAGCAGCAAAACCCGGGGCGGGGACACCGGGGAGCTGTTTTTT.

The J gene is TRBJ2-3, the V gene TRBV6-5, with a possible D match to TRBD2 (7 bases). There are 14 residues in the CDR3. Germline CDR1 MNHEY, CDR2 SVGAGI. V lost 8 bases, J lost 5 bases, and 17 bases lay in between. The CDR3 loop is CASHLGGARDTQYF. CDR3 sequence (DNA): TGTGCCAGCCACTTGGGGGGGGCAAGAGATACGCAGTATTTT.

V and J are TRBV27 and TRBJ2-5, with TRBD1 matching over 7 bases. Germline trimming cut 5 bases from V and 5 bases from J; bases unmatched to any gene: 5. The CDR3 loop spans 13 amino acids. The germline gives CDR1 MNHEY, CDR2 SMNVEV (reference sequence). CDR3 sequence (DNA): TGTGCCAGCAGTAGAGCCAGGGGGGAGACCCAGTACTTC. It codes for CASSRARGETQYF.

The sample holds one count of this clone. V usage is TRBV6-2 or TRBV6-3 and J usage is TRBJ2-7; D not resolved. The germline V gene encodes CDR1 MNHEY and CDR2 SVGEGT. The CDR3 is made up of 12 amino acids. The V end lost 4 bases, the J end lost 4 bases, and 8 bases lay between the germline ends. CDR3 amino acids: CASSSFLYEQYF. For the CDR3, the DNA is TGTGCCAGCAGTTCGTTCTTATACGAGCAGTACTTC.

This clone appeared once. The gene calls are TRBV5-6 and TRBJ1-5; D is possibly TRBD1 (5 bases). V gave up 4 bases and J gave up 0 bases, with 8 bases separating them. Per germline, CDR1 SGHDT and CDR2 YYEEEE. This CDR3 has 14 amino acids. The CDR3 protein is CASSRGYSNQPQHF. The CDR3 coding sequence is TGTGCCAGCAGCAGGGGTTATAGCAATCAGCCCCAGCATTTT.

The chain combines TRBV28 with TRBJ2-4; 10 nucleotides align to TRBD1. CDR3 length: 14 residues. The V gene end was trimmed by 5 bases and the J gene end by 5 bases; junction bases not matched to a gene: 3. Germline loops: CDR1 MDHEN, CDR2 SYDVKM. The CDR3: CASSPTGGENIQYF. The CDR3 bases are TGTGCCAGCAGTCCGACAGGGGGCGAAAACATTCAGTACTTC.

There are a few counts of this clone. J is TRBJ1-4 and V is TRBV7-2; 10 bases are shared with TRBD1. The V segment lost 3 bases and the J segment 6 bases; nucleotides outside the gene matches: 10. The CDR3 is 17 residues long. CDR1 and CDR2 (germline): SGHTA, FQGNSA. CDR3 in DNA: TGTGCCAGCAGCTTCGGGACAGGGGTACGGGTTGATGAAAAACTGTTTTTT. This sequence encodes CASSFGTGVRVDEKLFF.

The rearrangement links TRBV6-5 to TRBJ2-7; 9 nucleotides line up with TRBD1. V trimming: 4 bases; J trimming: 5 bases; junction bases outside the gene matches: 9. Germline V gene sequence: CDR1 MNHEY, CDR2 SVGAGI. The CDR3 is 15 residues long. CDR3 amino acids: CASSSPGQGKDEQYF. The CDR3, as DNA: TGTGCCAGCAGTTCCCCGGGACAGGGTAAGGACGAGCAGTACTTC.

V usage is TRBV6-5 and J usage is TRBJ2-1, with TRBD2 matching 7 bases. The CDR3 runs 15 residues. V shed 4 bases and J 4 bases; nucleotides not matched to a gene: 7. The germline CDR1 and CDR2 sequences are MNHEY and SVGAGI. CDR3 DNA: TGTGCCAGCAGTTTACTCGGGGGGTCTTACAATGAGCAGTTCTTC. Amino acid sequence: CASSLLGGSYNEQFF.

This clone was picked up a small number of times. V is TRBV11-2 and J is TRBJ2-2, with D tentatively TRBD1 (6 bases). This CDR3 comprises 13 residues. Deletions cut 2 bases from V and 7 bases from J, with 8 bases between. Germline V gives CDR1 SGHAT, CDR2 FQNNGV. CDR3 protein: CASSLTGFGELFF. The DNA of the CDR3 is TGTGCCAGCAGCTTAACAGGGTTCGGGGAGCTGTTTTTT. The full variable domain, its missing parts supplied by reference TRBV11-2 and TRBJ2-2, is EAGVAQSPRYKIIEKRQSVAFWCNPISGHATLYWYQQILGQGPKLLIQFQNNGVVDDSQLPKDRFSAERLKGVDSTLKIQPAKLEDSAVYLCASSLTGFGELFFGEGSRLTVL.

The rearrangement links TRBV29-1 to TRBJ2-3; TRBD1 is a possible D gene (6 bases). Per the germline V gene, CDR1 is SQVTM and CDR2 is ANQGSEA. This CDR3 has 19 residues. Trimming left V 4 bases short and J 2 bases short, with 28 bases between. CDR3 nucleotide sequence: TGCAGCGTTGTACCAGTCCGGGACAAAGAATGGGTTTACACAGATACGCAGTATTTT. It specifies CSVVPVRDKEWVYTDTQYF.

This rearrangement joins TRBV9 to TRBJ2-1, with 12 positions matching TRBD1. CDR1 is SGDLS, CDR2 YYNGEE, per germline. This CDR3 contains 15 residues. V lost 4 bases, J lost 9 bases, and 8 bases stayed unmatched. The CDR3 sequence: CASSSRDRGLFEQFF. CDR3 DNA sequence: TGTGCCAGCAGCTCCCGGGACAGGGGGCTTTTTGAGCAGTTCTTC.

The CDR3 coding sequence is TGTGCCAGTAGTATAATACAGGGAGATGCAACTAATGAAAAACTGTTTTTT. Encoded protein: CASSIIQGDATNEKLFF. The chain joins TRBV19 to TRBJ1-4; maybe TRBD1 (6 bases). The germline gives CDR1 LNHDA, CDR2 SQIVND (reference sequence). The CDR3 extends over 17 amino acids. V was trimmed by 2 bases and J by 0 bases, leaving 13 bases between them. The full variable domain, rest sourced from reference TRBV19 and TRBJ1-4, is DGGITQSPKYLFRKEGQNVTLSCEQNLNHDAMYWYRQDPGQGLRLIYYSQIVNDFQKGDIAEGYSVSREKKESFPLTVTSAQKNPTAFYLCASSIIQGDATNEKLFFGSGTQLSVL.

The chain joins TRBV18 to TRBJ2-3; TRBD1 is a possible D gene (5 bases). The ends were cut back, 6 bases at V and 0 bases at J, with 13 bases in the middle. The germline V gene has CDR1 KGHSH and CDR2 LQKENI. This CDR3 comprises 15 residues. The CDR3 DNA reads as TGTGCCAGCTCGCTAGACAGATCGAGCACAGATACGCAGTATTTT. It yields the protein CASSLDRSSTDTQYF.

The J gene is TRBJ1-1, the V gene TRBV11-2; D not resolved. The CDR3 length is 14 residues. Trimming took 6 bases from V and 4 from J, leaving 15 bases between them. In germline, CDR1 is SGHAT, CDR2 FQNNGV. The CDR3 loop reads CASSPIGGVTEAFF. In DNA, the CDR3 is TGTGCCAGCAGTCCAATAGGCGGGGTCACTGAAGCTTTCTTT.